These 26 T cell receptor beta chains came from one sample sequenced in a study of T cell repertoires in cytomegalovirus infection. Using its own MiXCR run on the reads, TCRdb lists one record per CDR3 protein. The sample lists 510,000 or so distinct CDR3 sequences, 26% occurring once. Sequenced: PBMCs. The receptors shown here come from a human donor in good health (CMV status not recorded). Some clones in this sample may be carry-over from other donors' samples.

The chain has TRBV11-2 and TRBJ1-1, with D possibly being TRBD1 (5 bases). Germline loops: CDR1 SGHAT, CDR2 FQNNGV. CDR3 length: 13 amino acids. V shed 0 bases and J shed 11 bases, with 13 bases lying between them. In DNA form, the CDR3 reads TGTGCCAGCAGCTTAGATTCCGGGACTCCGGCTTTCTTT. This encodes CASSLDSGTPAFF.

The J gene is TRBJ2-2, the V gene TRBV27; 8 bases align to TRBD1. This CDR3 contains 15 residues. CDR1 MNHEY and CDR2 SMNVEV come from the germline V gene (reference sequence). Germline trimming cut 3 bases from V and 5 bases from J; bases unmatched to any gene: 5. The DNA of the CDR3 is TGTGCCAGCAGTTTCGCGGACAGGGTTACCGGGGAGCTGTTTTTT. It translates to CASSFADRVTGELFF.

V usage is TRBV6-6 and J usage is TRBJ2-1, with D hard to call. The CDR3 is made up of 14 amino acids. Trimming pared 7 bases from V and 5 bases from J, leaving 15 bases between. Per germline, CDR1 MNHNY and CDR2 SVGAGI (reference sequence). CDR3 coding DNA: TGTGCCAGCACCACCCTGGGCCCGGACAATGAGCAGTTCTTC. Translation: CASTTLGPDNEQFF.

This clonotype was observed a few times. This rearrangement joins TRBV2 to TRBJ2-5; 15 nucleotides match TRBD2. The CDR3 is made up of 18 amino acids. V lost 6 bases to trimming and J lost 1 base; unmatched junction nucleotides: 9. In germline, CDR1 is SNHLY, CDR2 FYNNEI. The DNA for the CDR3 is TGTGCCAGCAGCGAGGGACTAGCGGGAGGCTTACGCCAAGAGACCCAGTACTTC. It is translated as CASSEGLAGGLRQETQYF.

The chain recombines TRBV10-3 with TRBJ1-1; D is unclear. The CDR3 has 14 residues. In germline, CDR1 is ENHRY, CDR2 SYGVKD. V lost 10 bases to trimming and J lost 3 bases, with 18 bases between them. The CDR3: CATTDPGKHTEAFF. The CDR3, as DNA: TGTGCCACCACCGATCCGGGGAAGCACACTGAAGCTTTCTTT.

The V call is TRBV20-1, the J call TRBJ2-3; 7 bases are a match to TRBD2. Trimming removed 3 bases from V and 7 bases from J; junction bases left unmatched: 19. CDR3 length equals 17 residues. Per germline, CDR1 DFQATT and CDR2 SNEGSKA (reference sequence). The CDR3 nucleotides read TGCAGTGCTAGTGGGATTGCGCGGGAGATTGTAGTCTATACGCAGTATTTT. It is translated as CSASGIAREIVVYTQYF.

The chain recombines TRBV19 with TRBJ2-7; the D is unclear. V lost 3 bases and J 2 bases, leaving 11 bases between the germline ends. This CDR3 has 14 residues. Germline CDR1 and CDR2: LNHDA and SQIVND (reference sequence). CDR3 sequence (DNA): TGTGCCAGTAGTATGAGTACCGGAACCTACGAGCAGTACTTC. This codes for CASSMSTGTYEQYF.

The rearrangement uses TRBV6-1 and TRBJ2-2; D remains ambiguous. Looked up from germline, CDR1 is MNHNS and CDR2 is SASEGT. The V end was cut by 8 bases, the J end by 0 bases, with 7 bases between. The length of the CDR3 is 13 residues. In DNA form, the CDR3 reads TGTGCCAGCCAGCCCCCGAACACCGGGGAGCTGTTTTTT. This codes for CASQPPNTGELFF.

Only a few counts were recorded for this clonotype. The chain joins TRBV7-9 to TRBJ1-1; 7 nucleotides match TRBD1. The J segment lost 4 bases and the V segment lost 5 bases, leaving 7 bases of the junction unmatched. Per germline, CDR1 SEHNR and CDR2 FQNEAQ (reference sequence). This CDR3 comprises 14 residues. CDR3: CASSPTGAGTEAFF. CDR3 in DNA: TGTGCCAGCAGCCCCACAGGGGCCGGCACTGAAGCTTTCTTT.

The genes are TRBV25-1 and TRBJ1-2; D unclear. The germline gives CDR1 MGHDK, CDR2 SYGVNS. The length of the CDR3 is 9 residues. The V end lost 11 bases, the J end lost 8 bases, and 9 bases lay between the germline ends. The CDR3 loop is CAVGEGYTF. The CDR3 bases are TGTGCCGTCGGTGAGGGCTACACCTTC.

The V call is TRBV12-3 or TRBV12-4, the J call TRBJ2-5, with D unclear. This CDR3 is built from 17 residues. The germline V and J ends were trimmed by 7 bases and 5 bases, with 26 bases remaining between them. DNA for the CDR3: TGTGCCAGCATGGGTCGTTCGGTCAGAGCTGTCGAGGAGACCCAGTACTTC. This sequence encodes CASMGRSVRAVEETQYF.

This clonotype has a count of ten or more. Written as DNA, the CDR3 is TGTGCCAGCAGCTTAACCCCGCACGAGCAGTACTTC. It translates to CASSLTPHEQYF. The chain combines TRBV7-9 with TRBJ2-7; no definite D call. CDR3 size: 12 residues. CDR1 is SEHNR, CDR2 FQNEAQ, per germline (reference sequence). Deletions cut 2 bases from V and 5 bases from J, with 7 bases between.

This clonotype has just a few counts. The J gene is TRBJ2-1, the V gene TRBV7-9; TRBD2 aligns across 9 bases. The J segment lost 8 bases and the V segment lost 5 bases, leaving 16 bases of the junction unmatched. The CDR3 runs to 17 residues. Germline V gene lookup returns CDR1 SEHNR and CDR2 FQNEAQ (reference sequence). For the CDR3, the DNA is TGTGCCAGCAGCGGCACGGGCGTGGCTAGCGGGAAGTATGAGCAGTTCTTC. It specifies CASSGTGVASGKYEQFF.

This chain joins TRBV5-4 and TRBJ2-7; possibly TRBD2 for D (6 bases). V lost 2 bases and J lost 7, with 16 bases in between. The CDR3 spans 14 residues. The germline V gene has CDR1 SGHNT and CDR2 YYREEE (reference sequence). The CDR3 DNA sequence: TGTGCCAGCAGCTTCGCGGGGACCCCTGGAGAGCAGTACTTC. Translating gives CASSFAGTPGEQYF.

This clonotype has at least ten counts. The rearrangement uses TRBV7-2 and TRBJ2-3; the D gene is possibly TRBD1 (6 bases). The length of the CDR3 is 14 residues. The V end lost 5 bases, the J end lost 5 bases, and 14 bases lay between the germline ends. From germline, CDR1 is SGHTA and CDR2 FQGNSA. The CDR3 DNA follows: TGTGCCAGCAGCGGATGGACAGTACAAGATACGCAGTATTTT. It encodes CASSGWTVQDTQYF. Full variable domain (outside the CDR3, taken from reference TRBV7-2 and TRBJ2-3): GAGVSQSPSNKVTEKGKDVELRCDPISGHTALYWYRQSLGQGLEFLIYFQGNSAPDKSGLPSDRFSAERTGGSVSTLTIQRTQQEDSAVYLCASSGWTVQDTQYFGPGTRLTVL.

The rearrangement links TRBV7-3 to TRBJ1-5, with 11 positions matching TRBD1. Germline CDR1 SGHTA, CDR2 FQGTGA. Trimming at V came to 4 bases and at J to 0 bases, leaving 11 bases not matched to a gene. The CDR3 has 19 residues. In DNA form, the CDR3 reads TGTGCCAGCAGCTCCGAGGACAGGGGGCCTGACTATAGCAATCAGCCCCAGCATTTT. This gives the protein CASSSEDRGPDYSNQPQHF.

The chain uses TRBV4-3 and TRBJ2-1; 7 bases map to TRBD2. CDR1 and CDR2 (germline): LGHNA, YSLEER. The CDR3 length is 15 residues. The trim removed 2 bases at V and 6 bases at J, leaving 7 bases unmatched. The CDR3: CASSQKALATNEQFF. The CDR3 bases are TGCGCCAGCAGCCAAAAAGCACTAGCGACCAATGAGCAGTTCTTC.

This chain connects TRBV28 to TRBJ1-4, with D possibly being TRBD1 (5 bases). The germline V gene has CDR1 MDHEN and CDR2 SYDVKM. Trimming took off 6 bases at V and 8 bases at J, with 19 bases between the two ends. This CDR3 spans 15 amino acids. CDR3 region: CASSPPGGVREKLFF. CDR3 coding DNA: TGTGCCAGCAGCCCCCCTGGGGGGGTCCGGGAAAAACTGTTTTTT.

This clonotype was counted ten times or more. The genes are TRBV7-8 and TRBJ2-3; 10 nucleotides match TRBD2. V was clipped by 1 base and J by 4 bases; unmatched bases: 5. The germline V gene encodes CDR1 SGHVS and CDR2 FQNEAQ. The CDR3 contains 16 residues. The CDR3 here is CASSLGRLAGADTQYF. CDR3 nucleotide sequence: TGTGCCAGCAGCTTAGGCCGCCTAGCGGGAGCAGATACGCAGTATTTT.

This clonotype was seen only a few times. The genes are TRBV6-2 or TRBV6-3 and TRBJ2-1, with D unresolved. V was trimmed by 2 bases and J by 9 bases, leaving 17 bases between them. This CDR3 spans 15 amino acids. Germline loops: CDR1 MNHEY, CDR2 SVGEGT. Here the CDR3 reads CASSYLPGTRVEQFF. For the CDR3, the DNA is TGTGCCAGCAGTTACCTTCCGGGTACTCGAGTTGAGCAGTTCTTC.

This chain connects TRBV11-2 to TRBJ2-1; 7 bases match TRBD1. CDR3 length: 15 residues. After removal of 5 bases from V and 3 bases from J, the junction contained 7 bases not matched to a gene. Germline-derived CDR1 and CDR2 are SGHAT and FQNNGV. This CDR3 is CASSPIQGNYNEQFF. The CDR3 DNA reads TGTGCCAGCAGCCCTATACAGGGGAACTACAATGAGCAGTTCTTC.

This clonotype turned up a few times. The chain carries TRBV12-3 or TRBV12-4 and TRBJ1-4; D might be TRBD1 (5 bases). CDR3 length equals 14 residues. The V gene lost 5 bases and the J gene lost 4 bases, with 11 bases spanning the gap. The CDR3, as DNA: TGTGCCAGCAGTCGAAACAGGCTTAATGAAAAACTGTTTTTT. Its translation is CASSRNRLNEKLFF.

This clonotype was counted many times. The CDR3 sequence is CASSDPPSGRAGETQYF. As DNA, the CDR3 is TGTGCCAGCAGCGACCCCCCTAGCGGGAGGGCTGGGGAGACCCAGTACTTC. This chain connects TRBV7-2 to TRBJ2-5; 12 bases align to TRBD2. This CDR3 contains 17 residues. J was trimmed by 5 bases and V by 5 bases; bases with no gene match: 12. Germline V lookup: CDR1 SGHTA, CDR2 FQGNSA. Together with reference TRBV7-2 and TRBJ2-5, the CDR3 gives the full variable domain: GAGVSQSPSNKVTEKGKDVELRCDPISGHTALYWYRQSLGQGLEFLIYFQGNSAPDKSGLPSDRFSAERTGGSVSTLTIQRTQQEDSAVYLCASSDPPSGRAGETQYFGPGTRLLVL.

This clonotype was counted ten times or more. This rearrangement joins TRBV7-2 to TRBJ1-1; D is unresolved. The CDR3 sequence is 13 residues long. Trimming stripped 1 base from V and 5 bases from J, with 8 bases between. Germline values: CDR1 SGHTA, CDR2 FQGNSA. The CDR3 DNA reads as TGTGCCAGCAGCTTAGGGATGGGAACTGAAGCTTTCTTT. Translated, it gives CASSLGMGTEAFF.

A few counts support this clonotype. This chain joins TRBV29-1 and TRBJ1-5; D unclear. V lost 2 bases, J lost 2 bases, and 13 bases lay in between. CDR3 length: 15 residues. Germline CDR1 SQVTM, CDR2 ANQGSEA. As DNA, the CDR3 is TGCAGCGTTGAATCTGGGGTTGGAGGCAATCAGCCCCAGCATTTT. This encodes CSVESGVGGNQPQHF.

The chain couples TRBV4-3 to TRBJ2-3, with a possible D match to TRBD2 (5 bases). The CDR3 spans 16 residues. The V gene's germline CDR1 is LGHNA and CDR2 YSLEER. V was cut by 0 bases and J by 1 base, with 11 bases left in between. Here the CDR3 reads CASSQELGVGTDTQYF. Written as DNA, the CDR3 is TGCGCCAGCAGCCAAGAGCTGGGAGTGGGCACAGATACGCAGTATTTT.